This T cell receptor beta chain was observed in a study of blood T cell repertoires in COVID-19. Here immunoSEQ multiplex PCR was the method, and the copy in TCRdb shows in-frame clones only, minus some. The profile covers 350,000 to 450,000 clones, with approximately 90% appearing a single time and about 0.86% taken by the ten largest. Assignment of participants to cohorts was predicated upon participant-reported clinical history. The TCR originated in a woman aged 40 to 50 who had been exposed to COVID-19. The sample comprised PBMCs or T cells enriched from blood (not recorded which).

As DNA, the CDR3 is TGCGCCAGCAGCCACGGAGATCGGCAGCCCCAGCATTTT. The encoded protein is CASSHGDRQPQHF. This chain connects TRBV4-1 to TRBJ1-5; D is undetermined. The germline CDR1 and CDR2 sequences are MGHRA and YSYEKL. Deletions cut 3 bases from V and 7 bases from J, with 10 bases between. This CDR3 has 13 residues.